These 26 T cell receptor beta chains came from one sample sequenced in a study of T cell changes during pregnancy in multiple sclerosis. The method was immunoSEQ multiplex PCR; TCRdb's version includes in-frame clones alone and lacks a portion of them. The data contain 40,000 or so clones, around 93% of them singletons. The sequenced sample was CD4+ T cells from peripheral blood mononuclear cells, obtained in the third trimester of pregnancy. Source of these receptors: a female donor with multiple sclerosis, enrolled in a pregnancy study.

J is TRBJ2-7 and V is TRBV7-2; 7 bases line up with TRBD1. This CDR3 comprises 15 residues. The germline V gene encodes CDR1 SGHTA and CDR2 FQGNSA. The V segment lost 5 bases and the J segment 0 bases; nucleotides outside the gene matches: 7. Here the CDR3 reads CASSRDSWDSYEQYF. CDR3 in DNA: TGTGCCAGCAGCCGGGACAGCTGGGACTCCTACGAGCAGTACTTC. The entire variable domain, with the rest obtained from reference TRBV7-2 and TRBJ2-7, is as follows: GAGVSQSPSNKVTEKGKDVELRCDPISGHTALYWYRQSLGQGLEFLIYFQGNSAPDKSGLPSDRFSAERTGGSVSTLTIQRTQQEDSAVYLCASSRDSWDSYEQYFGPGTRLTVT.

The chain joins TRBV6-1 to TRBJ1-5; D ambiguous. CDR3 size: 14 residues. Between the trimmed V and J ends, which lost 4 bases and 7 bases, there was a span of 14 bases. Per germline, CDR1 MNHNS and CDR2 SASEGT. CDR3 DNA: TGTGCCAGCAGTGTAACAGCCCCGGGGCAGCCCCAGCATTTT. Amino acids: CASSVTAPGQPQHF.

V gene TRBV7-9 combines with J gene TRBJ2-5; 13 positions agree with TRBD2. The CDR3 covers 16 residues. CDR1 SEHNR and CDR2 FQNEAQ come from the germline V gene (reference sequence). J was trimmed by 4 bases and V by 3 bases; bases with no gene match: 5. The chain's CDR3 is CASSFPGLAGPETQYF. The CDR3 nucleotides are TGTGCCAGCAGCTTTCCGGGACTAGCGGGACCAGAGACCCAGTACTTC.

The V and J genes are TRBV6-5 and TRBJ1-1; weak D call: TRBD1 (6 bases). Trimming removed 6 bases from V and 4 bases from J, with 15 bases in between. Looked up from germline, CDR1 is MNHEY and CDR2 is SVGAGI. This CDR3 contains 14 residues. The chain's CDR3 is CASRPPTGTTEAFF. CDR3 in DNA: TGTGCCAGCAGGCCACCGACAGGCACCACTGAAGCTTTCTTT.

The chain joins TRBV2 to TRBJ2-1; 12 positions match TRBD2. V shed 4 bases and J 8 bases; nucleotides not matched to a gene: 9. The CDR3 loop spans 16 amino acids. The germline V gene encodes CDR1 SNHLY and CDR2 FYNNEI. The CDR3 region is CASSGGTSGRPHEQFF. CDR3 bases: TGTGCCAGCAGTGGAGGAACTAGCGGGAGGCCTCATGAGCAGTTCTTC.

The V call is TRBV6-6, the J call TRBJ2-7, with 9 bases lining up with TRBD1. This CDR3 has 14 residues. Germline CDR1 and CDR2: MNHNY and SVGAGI (reference sequence). With 6 bases clipped from V and 2 bases from J, the junction kept 5 bases outside the gene matches. CDR3 residues: CASRPGQGTYEQYF. CDR3 nucleotides: TGTGCCAGCAGACCGGGACAGGGCACCTACGAGCAGTACTTC.

The J gene is TRBJ2-2, the V gene TRBV28; 13 nucleotides align to TRBD2. Germline V gene sequence: CDR1 MDHEN, CDR2 SYDVKM. V was pared by 6 bases and J by 7 bases, with 8 bases of the junction left unmatched. This CDR3 region has 16 residues. The chain's CDR3 is CASRRTSGSGYGELFF. The CDR3 DNA is TGTGCCAGCAGGAGGACTAGCGGGAGTGGTTACGGGGAGCTGTTTTTT.

The chain links TRBV29-1 to TRBJ2-1; 8 bases are a match to TRBD1. Germline V lookup: CDR1 SQVTM, CDR2 ANQGSEA. This CDR3 is built from 13 residues. Losses at the gene ends were 4 bases for V and 5 bases for J; bases not matched to a gene: 4. CDR3: CSVVRQGHNEQFF. The CDR3 nucleotides read TGCAGCGTTGTAAGACAGGGGCACAATGAGCAGTTCTTC.

V usage is TRBV2 and J usage is TRBJ2-1; 11 bases match TRBD2. In germline, CDR1 is SNHLY, CDR2 FYNNEI. J was trimmed by 4 bases and V by 4 bases; bases with no gene match: 3. There are 15 residues in the CDR3. CDR3 nucleotides: TGTGCCAGCAGTGGAACTAGCGGGGGTTACAATGAGCAGTTCTTC. Translating it yields CASSGTSGGYNEQFF.

The chain uses TRBV6-5 and TRBJ2-5; weak D call: TRBD1 (5 bases). Germline V gene sequence: CDR1 MNHEY, CDR2 SVGAGI. The CDR3 spans 16 residues. The V end lost 2 bases, the J end lost 2 bases, and 15 bases lay between the germline ends. The CDR3 sequence is CASSYRIGAGQETQYF. In nucleotides, the CDR3 is TGTGCCAGCAGTTACCGCATAGGGGCAGGGCAAGAGACCCAGTACTTC.

V gene TRBV7-2 combines with J gene TRBJ1-3, with D possibly TRBD1 on 5 matching bases. Germline CDR1 is SGHTA and CDR2 is FQGNSA. The CDR3 extends over 14 amino acids. Trimming cost V 5 bases and J 3 bases, with 11 bases left between them. CDR3 coding DNA: TGTGCCAGCAGCCCCTGGACAAGTGGAAACACCATATATTTT. Translating gives CASSPWTSGNTIYF.

The chain carries TRBV6-5 and TRBJ2-7; 8 bases are a match to TRBD2. CDR1 is MNHEY and CDR2 is SVGAGI in the germline V gene. The junction had 10 bases not matched to a gene; V was cut back by 6 bases and J by 3 bases. The CDR3 runs to 15 residues. CDR3 sequence reads: CASSPGGGQGYEQYF. CDR3 DNA: TGTGCCAGCAGCCCCGGGGGGGGCCAGGGCTACGAGCAGTACTTC.

The chain is built from TRBV5-1 and TRBJ2-2; 10 bases agree with TRBD2. CDR3 size: 15 residues. CDR1 is SGHRS and CDR2 is YFSETQ in the germline V gene. Trimming removed 0 bases from V and 5 bases from J; junction bases left unmatched: 1. The CDR3 here is CASSLVTSGTGELFF. CDR3 nucleotides: TGCGCCAGCAGCTTGGTGACTAGCGGGACCGGGGAGCTGTTTTTT.

The genes are TRBV7-2 and TRBJ1-5; tentatively, D is TRBD1 (5 bases). V dropped 4 bases and J dropped 0 bases, with 10 bases sitting between them. The germline gives CDR1 SGHTA, CDR2 FQGNSA. This CDR3 region has 15 residues. CDR3 coding DNA: TGTGCCAGCAGCTCTCAGGGTTCTAGCAATCAGCCCCAGCATTTT. Its translation is CASSSQGSSNQPQHF.

This clone appeared a single time. V gene TRBV7-2 combines with J gene TRBJ1-5; D gene ambiguous. V was shortened by 5 bases and J by 2 bases, with 13 bases between the two germline ends. The length of the CDR3 is 15 residues. Per the germline V gene, CDR1 is SGHTA and CDR2 is FQGNSA. The CDR3 here is CASSTTLGGNQPQHF. DNA for the CDR3: TGTGCCAGCAGCACGACCTTGGGAGGCAATCAGCCCCAGCATTTT.

This sequence joins TRBV19 and TRBJ2-6, with D perhaps TRBD2 (5 bases). V gave up 5 bases and J gave up 4 bases, with 12 bases separating them. Germline lookup yields CDR1 LNHDA and CDR2 SQIVND (reference sequence). The CDR3 totals 15 residues. CDR3 nucleotide sequence: TGTGCCAGTAGTCCAGGAGGTTCCGGGGCCAACGTCCTGACTTTC. Translated: CASSPGGSGANVLTF.

V and J are TRBV30 and TRBJ2-1, with 10 bases matching TRBD2. The CDR3 totals 12 residues. The V and J ends lost 5 bases and 16 bases, in that order; junction bases with no gene match: 11. Germline V gene data show CDR1 as GTSNPN and CDR2 as SVGIG (reference sequence). The CDR3 DNA is TGTGCCTGGGATAAGCGGGAGGGGCAAGGATTCTTC. Protein: CAWDKREGQGFF.

The chain combines TRBV4-2 with TRBJ1-5; 8 bases are a match to TRBD1. CDR3 length: 17 amino acids. Germline CDR1 and CDR2: LGHNA and YNFKEQ. V was pared by 4 bases and J by 2 bases, with 10 bases of the junction left unmatched. CDR3 in amino acids: CASSPTDREYGNQPQHF. The CDR3 bases are TGTGCCAGCAGCCCAACGGACAGGGAATATGGCAATCAGCCCCAGCATTTT.

This chain uses TRBV6-5 with TRBJ2-7; the D gene is possibly TRBD1 (5 bases). CDR3 size: 13 residues. Germline CDR1 is MNHEY and CDR2 is SVGAGI. Deletions cut 5 bases from V and 1 base from J, with 9 bases between. CDR3 sequence: CASSRQISYEQYF. CDR3 sequence (DNA): TGTGCCAGCAGTCGACAGATTTCCTACGAGCAGTACTTC.

This chain uses TRBV5-4 with TRBJ2-7; weak D call: TRBD2 (6 bases). The CDR3 sequence is 14 residues long. CDR1 SGHNT and CDR2 YYREEE come from the germline V gene (reference sequence). The V gene lost 0 bases and the J gene lost 4 bases, with 11 bases spanning the gap. The CDR3 reads CASSLEPGRYEQYF. The CDR3 bases are TGTGCCAGCAGCTTGGAACCGGGGAGGTACGAGCAGTACTTC.

This CDR3 reads CASSSGGLAGVGTGELFF. The DNA for the CDR3 is TGTGCCAGCAGTTCCGGGGGACTAGCGGGAGTCGGGACCGGGGAGCTGTTTTTT. This chain connects TRBV28 to TRBJ2-2; 14 bases agree with TRBD2. The junction had 9 bases not matched to a gene; V was cut back by 4 bases and J by 5 bases. The V gene's germline CDR1 is MDHEN and CDR2 SYDVKM. The CDR3 length is 18 residues.

A single count supports this clone. V and J are TRBV18 and TRBJ2-2; 9 positions match TRBD2. The germline V gene has CDR1 KGHSH and CDR2 LQKENI. This CDR3 has 15 amino acids. With V trimmed by 1 base and J by 3 bases, 0 bases remained unmatched. The CDR3 is CASSPRLADTGELFF. CDR3 bases: TGTGCCAGCTCACCACGACTAGCGGACACCGGGGAGCTGTTTTTT.

The chain has TRBV5-5 and TRBJ2-7; TRBD2 aligns across 7 bases. This CDR3 has 17 amino acids. V lost 0 bases and J lost 0; bases outside the gene matches: 9. The germline V gene has CDR1 SGHKS and CDR2 YYEKEE (reference sequence). Here the CDR3 DNA reads TGTGCCAGCAGCTTGGCACCGGGGAGGGAGAGCTCCTACGAGCAGTACTTC. This gives the protein CASSLAPGRESSYEQYF.

The rearrangement uses TRBV30 and TRBJ1-1, with 8 bases aligning to TRBD1. V was clipped by 3 bases and J by 4 bases; unmatched bases: 4. The germline gives CDR1 GTSNPN, CDR2 SVGIG (reference sequence). The CDR3 covers 13 residues. The DNA for the CDR3 is TGTGCCTGGAGGCAGGGGGCGATCACTGAAGCTTTCTTT. Translation: CAWRQGAITEAFF. The full variable domain, in which reference TRBV30 and TRBJ1-1 provide the parts outside the CDR3, is SQTIHQWPATLVQPVGSPLSLECTVEGTSNPNLYWYRQAAGRGLQLLFYSVGIGQISSEVPQNLSASRPQDRQFILSSKKLLLSDSGFYLCAWRQGAITEAFFGQGTRLTVV.

The chain employs TRBV29-1 and TRBJ2-7, with D perhaps matching TRBD1 (5 bases). Trimming pared 4 bases from V and 0 bases from J, leaving 10 bases between. The CDR3 contains 13 residues. Germline CDR1 and CDR2: SQVTM and ANQGSEA. CDR3 residues: CSVGGRASYEQYF. The DNA of the CDR3 is TGCAGCGTTGGAGGCAGGGCCTCCTACGAGCAGTACTTC.

The rearrangement links TRBV29-1 to TRBJ2-5, with D possibly matching TRBD1 (5 bases). Germline CDR1 is SQVTM and CDR2 is ANQGSEA. Trimming removed 4 bases from V and 1 base from J, with 7 bases in between. This CDR3 has 12 amino acids. The CDR3 sequence is CSVAQVQETQYF. The CDR3 nucleotides are TGCAGCGTTGCACAGGTCCAAGAGACCCAGTACTTC.